The clone carrying this T cell receptor (beta chain) has just a few counts. Its antigen is undetermined. This record comes from a study of blood T cells in healthy people across ages. V was pared by 2 bases and J by 0 bases, with 8 bases between. This CDR3 contains 16 residues. The germline V gene has CDR1 MNHEY and CDR2 SVGAGI. A second 7 to 11 cycle PCR used barcoded and J-beta primers. TCRdb reanalysed the 5' RACE reads using MiXCR and keeps one entry per CDR3 protein. The sample comprises about 650,000 distinct CDR3 sequences, around 50% of which are singletons, and less than 15% rests with the top ten. Study-wide findings and caveats: Age showed a roughly linear inverse relationship with TCR beta diversity per million T cells. A strong correlation was found between TCR beta diversity and the percentage of naive T cells. Diversity figures derived from one million T cells were judged to underestimate the true value.

The chain couples TRBV6-5 to TRBJ2-6; D unclear. The specimen was blood. This clonotype was sampled from a woman over 75 in good health. The DNA for the CDR3 is TGTGCCAGCAGTTACACCCAGTTCTCTGGGGCCAACGTCCTGACTTTC. Translated, it gives CASSYTQFSGANVLTF.